This T cell receptor beta chain derives from a study of beta chain features in type 1 diabetes. On the study more broadly: On cell yields, gender and age, patients and healthy donors were similar. General study results and limits: A potential PCR bias toward shorter templates would be equal in patient and control samples. Insertions at VDJ junctions were less frequent in type 1 diabetes patients. These patients also deleted more nucleotides at the same junctions.

The investigators reverse transcribed all of the isolated RNA, so they sequenced expressed TCRB transcripts. TCRdb's table, derived via immunoSEQ multiplex PCR, lists solely in-frame clones and lacks some. The sample lists about 330,000 clones; about 10% were seen once. Via the markers CD45RO/CCR7/CD25/CD127/CD95/CD27, stem cell-like memory, regulatory, central memory and naive CD4+ cells were sorted. The CDR3 spans 12 residues. Germline lookup yields CDR1 MDHEN and CDR2 SYDVKM. The V end lost 10 bases, the J end lost 5 bases, and 14 bases lay between the germline ends. A remark on this clone: Antigen unknown.

The sequencing sample was made of naive CD4+ T cells from blood. The TCR was taken from a woman under 40 in good health. The chain has TRBV28 and TRBJ1-1; D possibly corresponds to TRBD1 (5 bases). CDR3 bases: TGTGCCACCGCGGGGGGGAGGACTGAAGCTTTCTTT. Translation gives CATAGGRTEAFF.